This T cell receptor beta chain was captured in a study of blood T cell repertoires in COVID-19. V lost 4 bases, J lost 2 bases, and 4 bases stayed unmatched. Germline lookup yields CDR1 KGHDR and CDR2 SFDVKD. The CDR3 contains 15 residues. Clones were sequenced by immunoSEQ multiplex PCR, and TCRdb holds only the in-frame ones, with some missing. The sample has tens of thousands of clones; 60% to 85% are singletons. The sequencing sample was made of peripheral blood. The source of this sequence is a human donor in a cohort sampled during active COVID-19. V and J are TRBV24-1 and TRBJ2-3; TRBD1 matches at 8 bases. CDR3: CATSDRTGTTDTQYF. The CDR3 bases are TGTGCCACCAGTGACCGGACAGGGACCACAGATACGCAGTATTTT.